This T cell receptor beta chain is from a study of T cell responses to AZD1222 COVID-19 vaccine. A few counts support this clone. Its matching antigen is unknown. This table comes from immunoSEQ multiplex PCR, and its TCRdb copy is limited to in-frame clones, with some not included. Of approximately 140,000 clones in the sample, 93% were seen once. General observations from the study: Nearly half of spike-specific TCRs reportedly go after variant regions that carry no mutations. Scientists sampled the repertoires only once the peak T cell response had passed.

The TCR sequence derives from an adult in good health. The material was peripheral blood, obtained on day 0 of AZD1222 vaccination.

The CDR3 spells CAWKSWGGYGYTF. DNA for the CDR3: TGTGCCTGGAAATCGTGGGGTGGCTATGGCTACACCTTC. This chain connects TRBV30 to TRBJ1-2; D remains ambiguous. CDR1 and CDR2 (germline): GTSNPN, SVGIG (reference sequence). V was trimmed by 4 bases and J by 4 bases, leaving 13 bases between them. The CDR3 totals 13 residues.